There are many counts of the clone carrying this TCR beta chain. The antigen remains unidentified. Germline CDR1 and CDR2: LGHDT and YNNKEL (reference sequence). The CDR3 is 13 amino acids. Trimming shortened V by 4 bases and J by 4 bases, and 7 bases separated the two germline ends. These data are taken from a study of T cells in Graves' hyperthyroidism and ophthalmopathy. Study observations and caveats: Ophthalmopathy onset followed model prediction by a median approximately 7 months.

Amplified regions were TCR beta CDR3 sequences from RNA transcripts. HTBI primers were the set used in a first-round RT-PCR of the TCR CDR3. MiXCR, run by TCRdb on the multiplex PCR reads, gives a single entry per CDR3 protein. The sample holds approximately 870,000 distinct CDR3 sequences, more than 30% seen once. This chain joins TRBV3-1 and TRBJ2-2; D is undetermined. This clonotype was obtained from a man younger than 30 with Graves' hyperthyroidism. Material for sequencing was blood. Here the CDR3 DNA reads TGTGCCAGCAGCCGACTCTCCACCGGGGAGCTGTTTTTT. It translates to CASSRLSTGELFF.